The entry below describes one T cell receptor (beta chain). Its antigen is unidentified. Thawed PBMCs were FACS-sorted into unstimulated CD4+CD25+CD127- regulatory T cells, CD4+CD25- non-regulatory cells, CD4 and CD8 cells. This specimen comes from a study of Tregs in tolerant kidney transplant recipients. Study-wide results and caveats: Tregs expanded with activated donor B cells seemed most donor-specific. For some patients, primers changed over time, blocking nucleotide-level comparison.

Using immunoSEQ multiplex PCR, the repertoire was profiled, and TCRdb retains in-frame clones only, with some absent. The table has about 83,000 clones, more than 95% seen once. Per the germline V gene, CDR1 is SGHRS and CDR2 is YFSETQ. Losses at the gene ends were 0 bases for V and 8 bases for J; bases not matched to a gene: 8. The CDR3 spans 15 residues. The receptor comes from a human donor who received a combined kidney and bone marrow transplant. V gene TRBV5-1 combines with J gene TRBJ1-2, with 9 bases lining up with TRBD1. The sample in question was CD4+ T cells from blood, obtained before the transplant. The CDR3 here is CASSLEDRGRGGYTF. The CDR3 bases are TGCGCCAGCAGCTTGGAGGACAGGGGTAGAGGAGGCTACACCTTC.